The rows below give T cell receptor beta chains drawn from one sample of a study of blood T cell repertoires in COVID-19. Produced via immunoSEQ multiplex PCR; TCRdb's table is partial and in-frame only. The sample records approximately 210,000 clones, approximately 80% being singletons. The sample taken for sequencing was peripheral blood. Every receptor here comes from a human donor in a cohort sampled during active COVID-19. The CDR3 runs from the conserved cysteine through the conserved F or W. The D gene is left open where the match is weak. The size field is filled for only some rows; it gives once, few, many or a size class.

TRBJ1-4	NA	NA	TRBV21-1	CASSKINRVLYGSNEKLFF	TGTGCCAGCAGCAAAATAAACAGGGTGCTCTACGGCTCTAATGAAAAACTGTTTTTT
TRBJ2-5	TRBD1	few	TRBV7-7	CASSWTGGAVETQYF	TGTGCTAGCAGCTGGACAGGGGGCGCGGTAGAGACCCAGTACTTC
TRBJ1-1	NA	NA	TRBV19	CASIPAGPNTEAFF	TGTGCCAGTATCCCGGCAGGGCCGAACACTGAAGCTTTCTTT
TRBJ1-6	NA	few	TRBV5-1	CASSLHRQDSGSPLHF	TGCGCCAGCAGCTTGCACCGACAGGACTCAGGTTCACCCCTCCACTTT
TRBJ1-6	TRBD1	NA	TRBV6-1	CASSKGQEASYNSPLHF	TGTGCCAGCAGTAAAGGACAGGAGGCGTCCTATAATTCACCCCTCCACTTT
TRBJ1-1	NA	NA	TRBV5-4	CASSPRGEEAFF	TGTGCCAGCAGCCCCCGGGGGGAGGAAGCTTTCTTT
TRBJ2-1	TRBD2	NA	TRBV7-2	CASSLAGGPYNEQFF	TGTGCCAGCAGCTTAGCGGGAGGGCCCTACAATGAGCAGTTCTTC
TRBJ2-3	NA	NA	TRBV5-1	CASSGNRAPGTDTQYF	TGCGCCAGCAGCGGGAACAGGGCTCCGGGCACAGATACGCAGTATTTT
TRBJ2-5	NA	NA	TRBV11-2	CASSLNRAGLETQYF	TGTGCCAGCAGCTTAAATCGTGCAGGGCTAGAGACCCAGTACTTC
TRBJ2-6	NA	NA	TRBV28	CASKGQLASGANVLTF	TGTGCCAGCAAAGGACAGCTCGCATCTGGGGCCAACGTCCTGACTTTC
TRBJ1-1	NA	NA	TRBV20-1	CSASRQGGTEAFF	TGCAGTGCTAGTAGGCAGGGCGGCACTGAAGCTTTCTTT
TRBJ2-1	NA	NA	TRBV7-9	CASSLIVGSLTNEQFF	TGTGCCAGCAGCTTAATCGTCGGGAGCCTTACCAATGAGCAGTTCTTC
TRBJ2-2	NA	NA	TRBV30	CAWSGSTSLATGELFF	TGTGCCTGGAGTGGGTCTACCTCCCTAGCCACCGGGGAGCTGTTTTTT
TRBJ2-2	NA	NA	TRBV24-1	CATSEPLGTKSSGELFF	TGTGCCACCAGTGAACCACTAGGAACCAAATCATCCGGGGAGCTGTTTTTT
TRBJ2-7	TRBD2	NA	TRBV3-1/TRBV3-2	CASSQELGGRGNEQYF	TGTGCCAGCAGCCAAGAACTGGGGGGGAGGGGTAACGAGCAGTACTTC
TRBJ1-2	NA	NA	TRBV28	CASSRHNAPSSGYTF	TGTGCCAGCAGTAGACATAACGCCCCGTCCTCTGGCTACACCTTC
TRBJ2-1	NA	few	TRBV29-1	CSVEGNSWPEQFF	TGCAGCGTTGAAGGTAATAGCTGGCCTGAGCAGTTCTTC
TRBJ1-4	NA	NA	TRBV5-1	CASSSRLQNTKLFF	TGCGCCAGCAGCTCGAGATTACAGAATACCAAACTGTTTTTT
TRBJ2-2	NA	NA	TRBV3-1/TRBV3-2	CASSRLRAGELFF	TGTGCCAGCAGCCGTCTCCGGGCCGGGGAGCTGTTTTTT
TRBJ1-5	NA	few	TRBV5-4	CASSAEKRGLRQPQHF	TGTGCCAGCAGCGCGGAAAAAAGAGGCTTGCGTCAGCCCCAGCATTTT
TRBJ1-1	TRBD1	NA	TRBV28	CASRGGQVNTEAFF	TGTGCCAGCAGGGGGGGACAGGTCAACACTGAAGCTTTCTTT
TRBJ2-4	NA	NA	TRBV3-1/TRBV3-2	CASSQVWGGLAKNIQYF	TGTGCCAGCAGCCAAGTTTGGGGAGGATTAGCCAAAAACATTCAGTACTTC
TRBJ2-5	TRBD1	NA	TRBV7-9	CASSLDRGLETQYF	TGTGCCAGCAGCTTGGACAGGGGTCTGGAGACCCAGTACTTC
TRBJ2-1	NA	once	TRBV3-1/TRBV3-2	CASSQVLGNEQFF	TGTGCCAGCAGCCAAGTCCTAGGAAATGAGCAGTTCTTC
TRBJ1-1	TRBD1	NA	TRBV4-1	CASSHYRGAVVAEAFF	TGCGCCAGCAGCCACTACAGGGGCGCCGTAGTAGCTGAAGCTTTCTTT
TRBJ1-1	NA	NA	TRBV12-3/TRBV12-4	CASSLQGNTEAFF	TGTGCCAGCAGTTTACAGGGCAACACTGAAGCTTTCTTT
TRBJ2-4	NA	NA	TRBV6-1	CASSEGPREVQYF	TGTGCCAGCAGTGAGGGACCAAGGGAGGTTCAGTACTTC
TRBJ1-1	NA	NA	TRBV5-5	CASSLGALNTEAFF	TGTGCCAGCAGCTTGGGGGCCCTGAACACTGAAGCTTTCTTT
TRBJ2-1	TRBD2	NA	TRBV2	CATTSGSGYNEQFF	TGTGCCACTACTAGCGGGAGTGGGTACAATGAGCAGTTCTTC
TRBJ1-5	TRBD1	NA	TRBV20-1	CSASGQGDQPQHF	TGCAGTGCTAGTGGGCAGGGGGATCAGCCCCAGCATTTT
TRBJ2-1	NA	NA	TRBV6-1	CASSELWPGSSYNEQFF	TGTGCCAGCAGTGAATTGTGGCCGGGAAGCTCCTACAATGAGCAGTTCTTC
TRBJ1-4	NA	few	TRBV6-1	CASSELRATNEKLFF	TGTGCCAGCAGTGAACTCAGGGCAACTAATGAAAAACTGTTTTTT
TRBJ2-2	NA	NA	TRBV10-3	CAIRGNERATGELFF	TGTGCCATCAGGGGGAACGAGCGGGCCACCGGGGAGCTGTTTTTT
TRBJ1-1	NA	NA	TRBV10-2	CASSLDRLNTEAFF	TGCGCCAGCAGTCTTGACAGGTTGAACACTGAAGCTTTCTTT
TRBJ2-7	TRBD2	NA	TRBV19	CASSKPTSGRGYEQYF	TGTGCCAGTAGTAAGCCGACTAGCGGGAGAGGTTACGAGCAGTACTTC
TRBJ1-2	NA	few	TRBV19	CASKETYYGYTF	TGTGCTAGTAAGGAGACCTACTATGGCTACACCTTC
TRBJ2-7	NA	NA	TRBV2	CASSEVTFPPYEQYF	TGTGCCAGCAGTGAAGTAACATTTCCTCCCTACGAGCAGTACTTC
TRBJ2-7	TRBD1	once	TRBV18	CASSPPGQTTMQYF	TGTGCCAGCTCACCACCGGGACAGACTACGATGCAGTACTTC
TRBJ1-1	NA	few	TRBV19	CASREDNTNTEAFF	TGTGCCAGTAGAGAGGACAATACGAACACTGAAGCTTTCTTT
TRBJ2-1	NA	NA	TRBV6-5	CASSHHRDEQFF	TGTGCCAGCAGTCACCACAGGGATGAGCAGTTCTTC
TRBJ2-5	TRBD2	NA	TRBV5-4	CASSLEGGGRIKTQYF	TGTGCCAGCAGCTTGGAGGGCGGCGGGAGAATAAAGACCCAGTACTTC